A selection of T cell receptor beta chains follows, all from one sample in a study of Ad26.COV2.S vaccination and SARS-CoV-2 variants. Method: immunoSEQ multiplex PCR; TCRdb's copy keeps in-frame clones and lacks some. This sample has 290,000 or so clones; over 75% occur once, and the top ten carry around 3%. Material: peripheral blood, obtained in a trial of Ad26.COV2.S vaccine versus placebo. Every receptor here comes from a person between 18 and 65 years old who received the Ad26.COV2.S COVID-19 vaccine or a placebo. CDR3s include the opening cysteine and the closing phenylalanine or tryptophan. Fields, in order: D gene, clone size, V gene, J gene, CDR3 protein, CDR3 DNA. A D gene is named only where the DNA matches it firmly. Size is stated for part of the rows, as once, few or many counts, or as a class when the clone is expanded.

d_call: NA; clone_size: few; v_call: TRBV27; j_call: TRBJ1-2; cdr3_aa: CASSLSRGDYGYTF; cdr3_nt: TGTGCCAGCAGTCTCAGCCGGGGGGACTATGGCTACACCTTC
d_call: NA; clone_size: NA; v_call: TRBV6-5; j_call: TRBJ1-1; cdr3_aa: CASSYAVGLHTEAFF; cdr3_nt: TGTGCCAGCAGTTACGCTGTTGGCTTGCACACTGAAGCTTTCTTT
d_call: TRBD1; clone_size: NA; v_call: TRBV11-2; j_call: TRBJ2-1; cdr3_aa: CASSLVTGAENEQFF; cdr3_nt: TGTGCCAGCAGCTTAGTGACAGGGGCGGAAAATGAGCAGTTCTTC
d_call: NA; clone_size: NA; v_call: TRBV7-2; j_call: TRBJ2-5; cdr3_aa: CASSLVRGLGETQYF; cdr3_nt: TGTGCCAGCAGCTTAGTGCGGGGGCTCGGGGAGACCCAGTACTTC
d_call: NA; clone_size: NA; v_call: TRBV7-2; j_call: TRBJ1-1; cdr3_aa: CASSGARGRVEAFF; cdr3_nt: TGTGCCAGCAGCGGGGCCCGGGGGCGCGTTGAAGCTTTCTTT
d_call: NA; clone_size: NA; v_call: TRBV7-2; j_call: TRBJ2-7; cdr3_aa: CASSPPSGVEQYF; cdr3_nt: TGTGCCAGCAGCCCCCCCTCGGGGGTCGAGCAGTACTTC
d_call: TRBD1; clone_size: NA; v_call: TRBV19; j_call: TRBJ1-5; cdr3_aa: CASKARGRGEPNQPQHF; cdr3_nt: TGTGCCAGTAAAGCCAGGGGGCGCGGGGAACCCAATCAGCCCCAGCATTTT
d_call: TRBD2; clone_size: NA; v_call: TRBV2; j_call: TRBJ2-1; cdr3_aa: CASRLAGGVYNEQFF; cdr3_nt: TGTGCCAGCAGGCTAGCGGGAGGGGTCTACAATGAGCAGTTCTTC
d_call: NA; clone_size: once; v_call: TRBV30; j_call: TRBJ1-4; cdr3_aa: CAWSPNREKLFF; cdr3_nt: TGTGCCTGGAGCCCCAACAGAGAAAAACTGTTTTTT
d_call: NA; clone_size: NA; v_call: TRBV6-5; j_call: TRBJ2-2; cdr3_aa: CASSIHWGIGELFF; cdr3_nt: TGTGCCAGCAGTATACACTGGGGGATCGGGGAGCTGTTTTTT
d_call: NA; clone_size: NA; v_call: TRBV19; j_call: TRBJ2-7; cdr3_aa: CASSLKYSYEQYF; cdr3_nt: TGTGCCAGTAGCCTCAAATACAGCTACGAGCAGTACTTC
d_call: NA; clone_size: NA; v_call: TRBV27; j_call: TRBJ2-1; cdr3_aa: CASPSGEGVPYNEQFF; cdr3_nt: TGTGCCAGCCCTTCTGGGGAGGGGGTCCCTTACAATGAGCAGTTCTTC
d_call: NA; clone_size: NA; v_call: TRBV5-4; j_call: TRBJ2-5; cdr3_aa: CASSLAEYWGETQYF; cdr3_nt: TGTGCCAGCAGCTTGGCTGAGTACTGGGGAGAGACCCAGTACTTC
d_call: NA; clone_size: NA; v_call: TRBV28; j_call: TRBJ1-1; cdr3_aa: CASSFYQRRGTEAFF; cdr3_nt: TGTGCCAGCAGTTTTTACCAGCGCCGAGGCACTGAAGCTTTCTTT
d_call: NA; clone_size: once; v_call: TRBV12-3/TRBV12-4; j_call: TRBJ1-2; cdr3_aa: CASSLAAFYGYTF; cdr3_nt: TGTGCCAGCAGTTTAGCCGCCTTCTATGGCTACACCTTC
d_call: NA; clone_size: NA; v_call: TRBV2; j_call: TRBJ1-1; cdr3_aa: CASRRLDTSNTEAFF; cdr3_nt: TGTGCCAGCAGACGACTGGACACCTCGAACACTGAAGCTTTCTTT
d_call: TRBD2; clone_size: NA; v_call: TRBV6-2/TRBV6-3; j_call: TRBJ2-5; cdr3_aa: CASSYSSSGGTAAQYF; cdr3_nt: TGTGCCAGCAGTTACTCGTCTAGCGGGGGCACGGCGGCCCAGTACTTC
d_call: NA; clone_size: NA; v_call: TRBV18; j_call: TRBJ1-1; cdr3_aa: CASSPFDIAMNTEAFF; cdr3_nt: TGTGCCAGCTCACCTTTCGACATCGCCATGAACACTGAAGCTTTCTTT
d_call: TRBD1; clone_size: NA; v_call: TRBV6-5; j_call: TRBJ1-1; cdr3_aa: CASRPTGEGNTEAFF; cdr3_nt: TGTGCCAGCAGGCCGACAGGGGAGGGCAACACTGAAGCTTTCTTT
d_call: TRBD1; clone_size: NA; v_call: TRBV12-5; j_call: TRBJ2-7; cdr3_aa: CASGSGGSYEQYF; cdr3_nt: TGTGCTAGTGGATCAGGGGGCTCCTACGAGCAGTACTTC
d_call: NA; clone_size: NA; v_call: TRBV5-1; j_call: TRBJ1-2; cdr3_aa: CASSQGTDFYGYTF; cdr3_nt: TGCGCCAGCAGCCAGGGGACTGACTTCTATGGCTACACCTTC
d_call: TRBD2; clone_size: NA; v_call: TRBV10-2; j_call: TRBJ2-1; cdr3_aa: CASSGTSGSYNEQFF; cdr3_nt: TGCGCCAGCAGTGGGACTAGCGGCTCCTACAATGAGCAGTTCTTC
d_call: NA; clone_size: NA; v_call: TRBV19; j_call: TRBJ1-5; cdr3_aa: CASKTGNSNQPQHF; cdr3_nt: TGTGCCAGTAAGACGGGAAATAGCAATCAGCCCCAGCATTTT
d_call: TRBD1; clone_size: few; v_call: TRBV18; j_call: TRBJ2-4; cdr3_aa: CASSPRDRDQNIQYF; cdr3_nt: TGTGCCAGCTCACCCCGGGACAGGGACCAAAACATTCAGTACTTC
d_call: NA; clone_size: NA; v_call: TRBV19; j_call: TRBJ1-4; cdr3_aa: CASSTPGMGIREKLFF; cdr3_nt: TGTGCCAGTAGTACACCTGGGATGGGCATTCGAGAAAAACTGTTTTTT
d_call: NA; clone_size: NA; v_call: TRBV28; j_call: TRBJ1-5; cdr3_aa: CASTLRRQDQPQHF; cdr3_nt: TGTGCCAGCACCCTTCGACGCCAGGATCAGCCCCAGCATTTT
d_call: NA; clone_size: NA; v_call: TRBV2; j_call: TRBJ2-5; cdr3_aa: CASNGQSEAETQYF; cdr3_nt: TGTGCCAGCAACGGACAGTCCGAGGCGGAGACCCAGTACTTC
d_call: NA; clone_size: once; v_call: TRBV7-6; j_call: TRBJ2-1; cdr3_aa: CASSLAGLEQFF; cdr3_nt: TGTGCCAGCAGCTTAGCGGGGCTTGAGCAGTTCTTC
d_call: TRBD1; clone_size: NA; v_call: TRBV5-8; j_call: TRBJ1-2; cdr3_aa: CASRPGTEKLYYGYTF; cdr3_nt: TGTGCCAGCAGGCCCGGGACAGAAAAACTATACTATGGCTACACCTTC